Listed below are T cell receptor beta chains from one sample, sequenced in a study of a mutant IDH1 vaccine in newly diagnosed glioma. TCRdb's copy holds only in-frame clones and misses some; the assay was immunoSEQ multiplex PCR. The sample contains 40,000 or so clones, roughly 80% of which appear only once. For these TCRs, the target antigens are not known. Sequenced material: PBMCs, taken from a glioma patient whose treatment included an IDH1 peptide vaccine. The receptors originated from a woman under 30 with glioma. Some clones in this sample may be carry-over from other donors' samples. The CDR3 runs from the conserved cysteine through the conserved F or W. The D gene is left open where the match is weak. Some rows have no size entry. The others give once, few or many, or a class for an expanded clone.

d_call clone_size j_call v_call cdr3_aa cdr3_nt
TRBD2 - TRBJ2-1 TRBV18 CASSLTTSGPPNEQFF TGTGCCAGCTCTCTTACGACTAGCGGGCCTCCCAATGAGCAGTTCTTC
- - TRBJ2-7 TRBV29-1 CSVEPGDGVYEQYF TGCAGCGTTGAACCCGGGGACGGAGTCTACGAGCAGTACTTC
- few TRBJ2-2 TRBV27 CASRGSGELFF TGTGCCAGCAGAGGGTCCGGGGAGCTGTTTTTT
TRBD2 - TRBJ2-7 TRBV4-1 CASSLLGLAGDTTSEQYF TGCGCCAGCAGCCTCCTGGGACTAGCGGGGGACACTACCTCCGAGCAGTACTTC
TRBD1 - TRBJ1-4 TRBV25-1 CASSDPMTGRDEKLFF TGTGCCAGCAGTGATCCTATGACAGGGAGGGATGAAAAACTGTTTTTT
- - TRBJ2-2 TRBV6-5 CASSYAQGGWTGELFF TGTGCCAGCAGTTACGCGCAGGGGGGTTGGACCGGGGAGCTGTTTTTT
- - TRBJ2-4 TRBV7-9 CASSLSEYSKNIQYF TGTGCCAGCAGCTTATCGGAGTACTCCAAAAACATTCAGTACTTC
TRBD1 few TRBJ1-1 TRBV5-8 CASSPTAQGALTEAFF TGTGCCAGCAGCCCAACAGCCCAGGGGGCGCTCACTGAAGCTTTCTTT
- - TRBJ2-3 TRBV5-1 CASSPRGGGSTDTQYF TGCGCCAGCAGCCCCAGGGGAGGCGGAAGCACAGATACGCAGTATTTT
- - TRBJ2-1 TRBV19 CASSGTIYNEQFF TGTGCCAGTAGCGGGACAATCTACAATGAGCAGTTCTTC
TRBD2 - TRBJ2-5 TRBV5-4 CASSLRLRLAGGGAETQYF TGTGCCAGCAGCTTGAGGCTTCGACTAGCGGGGGGGGGAGCAGAGACCCAGTACTTC
- - TRBJ2-7 TRBV19 CASSVQGTYEQYF TGTGCCAGTAGTGTACAGGGGACTTACGAGCAGTACTTC
- - TRBJ2-3 TRBV10-3 CASGGDTQYF TGTGCCAGTGGGGGGGATACGCAGTATTTT
- - TRBJ2-7 TRBV7-3 CASSTRLGYEQYF TGTGCCAGCAGCACCCGATTGGGATACGAGCAGTACTTC
- - TRBJ1-1 TRBV5-1 CASSLGQGHTEAFF TGCGCCAGCAGCTTGGGGCAGGGCCACACTGAAGCTTTCTTT
- - TRBJ2-5 TRBV5-4 CAWRGPRETQYF TGTGCCTGGAGGGGACCTCGAGAGACCCAGTACTTC
- - TRBJ2-7 TRBV30 CAWSKQGPYEQYF TGTGCCTGGAGTAAACAGGGTCCCTACGAGCAGTACTTC
TRBD2 - TRBJ2-2 TRBV9 CASSVGASGNTGELFF TGTGCCAGCAGCGTAGGGGCTAGCGGGAACACCGGGGAGCTGTTTTTT
- - TRBJ2-5 TRBV7-9 CASSSARGAVGTQYF TGTGCCAGCAGCTCCGCAAGAGGGGCTGTAGGGACCCAGTACTTC
- - TRBJ2-7 TRBV11-3 CASSLSPGLSYEQYF TGTGCCAGCAGCCTCTCTCCGGGACTTTCCTACGAGCAGTACTTC
TRBD1 - TRBJ1-4 TRBV5-6 CASSLLQGQGQEKLFF TGTGCCAGCAGCTTGCTGCAGGGACAGGGCCAAGAAAAACTGTTTTTT
- - TRBJ1-5 TRBV25-1 CASSGLEGQPQHF TGTGCCAGCAGTGGGCTGGAGGGGCAGCCCCAGCATTTT
- - TRBJ2-5 TRBV5-4 CASSFGQRVETQYF TGTGCCAGCAGCTTCGGCCAGCGGGTGGAGACCCAGTACTTC
TRBD2 - TRBJ2-2 TRBV6-4 CASSDSPGSGSAQANTGELFF TGTGCCAGCAGTGACTCCCCGGGTAGCGGGAGTGCTCAGGCAAACACCGGGGAGCTGTTTTTT
- - TRBJ2-7 TRBV27 CASSLTGNYEQYF TGTGCCAGCAGCCTAACAGGGAACTACGAGCAGTACTTC
- once TRBJ1-2 TRBV7-8 CASSTTGLNYGYTF TGTGCCAGCAGCACGACAGGCCTTAACTATGGCTACACCTTC
- - TRBJ1-4 TRBV12-5 CASGRPGGGLATNEKLFF TGTGCTAGTGGCCGCCCTGGGGGGGGCCTTGCAACTAATGAAAAACTGTTTTTT
- - TRBJ1-1 TRBV29-1 CSGTVPNLGEAFF TGCAGCGGGACGGTTCCCAACCTGGGTGAAGCTTTCTTT
- once TRBJ1-1 TRBV6-5 CASSYGASGNTEAFF TGTGCCAGCAGTTACGGGGCGTCTGGGAACACTGAAGCTTTCTTT
- few TRBJ1-2 TRBV29-1 CSVEDGYTF TGCAGCGTTGAGGATGGCTACACCTTC
- - TRBJ1-2 TRBV29-1 CSGRLQGTNYGYTF TGCAGCGGCCGATTACAGGGAACTAACTATGGCTACACCTTC
TRBD2 - TRBJ2-7 TRBV4-3 CASSQGGGAGNEQYF TGCGCCAGCAGCCAGGGGGGAGGGGCCGGGAACGAGCAGTACTTC
- once TRBJ1-2 TRBV5-8 CASSLALEGDRYGYTF TGTGCCAGCAGCTTGGCTCTGGAGGGGGATCGTTATGGCTACACCTTC
TRBD2 - TRBJ2-2 TRBV5-4 CASSGFPGGGTGELFF TGTGCCAGCAGCGGGTTTCCGGGAGGCGGTACCGGGGAGCTGTTTTTT
- once TRBJ1-1 TRBV6-4 CASSEGRNTEAFF TGTGCCAGCAGTGAAGGGCGGAACACTGAAGCTTTCTTT
TRBD2 - TRBJ2-3 TRBV9 CASSVEGGRTDTQYF TGTGCCAGCAGCGTAGAAGGCGGGAGAACAGATACGCAGTATTTT
TRBD1 - TRBJ1-2 TRBV7-9 CASSQGQERVGYTF TGTGCCAGCAGCCAAGGACAGGAGAGAGTGGGCTACACCTTC